The next 19 T cell receptor beta chains were all read from a single sample in a study of CD8+ T cells in alopecia areata. TCR sequencing used cDNA made by reverse transcription of extracted RNA. Some clones are missing from TCRdb's copy, which holds only in-frame ones; the method was immunoSEQ multiplex PCR. The sample has roughly 150,000 clones; less than 65% are singletons. The sample consisted of CD8+ T cells sorted from blood, taken at week 0. The source of these receptors is a human donor with alopecia areata.

J is TRBJ1-5 and V is TRBV2; no clear D. This CDR3 spans 14 amino acids. Trimming took off 3 bases at V and 6 bases at J, with 12 bases between the two ends. Germline V gene data show CDR1 as SNHLY and CDR2 as FYNNEI. In DNA form, the CDR3 reads TGTGCCAGCAGTGATATACCGGGCCGTCAGCCCCAGCATTTT. As protein: CASSDIPGRQPQHF. Complete variable domain (other parts from reference TRBV2 and TRBJ1-5): EPEVTQTPSHQVTQMGQEVILRCVPISNHLYFYWYRQILGQKVEFLVSFYNNEISEKSEIFDDQFSVERPDGSNFTLKIRSTKLEDSAMYFCASSDIPGRQPQHFGDGTRLSIL.

The chain joins TRBV4-3 to TRBJ1-3, with a weak D call TRBD1 (5 bases). V was clipped by 0 bases and J by 1 base, with 13 bases between them. CDR1 and CDR2 from the germline V gene are LGHNA and YSLEER. The CDR3 covers 17 residues. The CDR3 spells CASSQDRTGGSGNTIYF. The CDR3 nucleotides read TGCGCCAGCAGCCAAGATCGGACGGGGGGGTCTGGAAACACCATATATTTT.

CDR3 amino acids: CASSSSTGPTDTQYF. The DNA of the CDR3 is TGTGCCAGCAGCTCTTCTACAGGGCCTACAGATACGCAGTATTTT. This rearrangement joins TRBV13 to TRBJ2-3, with D possibly matching TRBD1 (6 bases). This CDR3 has 15 amino acids. Between the trimmed V and J ends, which lost 4 bases and 3 bases, there was a span of 14 bases. CDR1 is PRHDT, CDR2 FYEKMQ, per germline (reference sequence).

This chain joins TRBV9 and TRBJ1-2; weak D call: TRBD1 (6 bases). The CDR3 runs to 13 residues. V was trimmed by 3 bases and J by 6 bases, leaving 12 bases between them. Germline V CDR1 and CDR2: SGDLS, YYNGEE. CDR3 amino acids: CASSETTGHGYTF. The CDR3 DNA sequence: TGTGCCAGCAGCGAAACGACAGGTCATGGCTACACCTTC.

The chain uses TRBV10-2 and TRBJ2-3; 8 bases are shared with TRBD2. The J segment lost 6 bases and the V segment lost 4 bases, leaving 9 bases of the junction unmatched. Germline V gene sequence: CDR1 WSHSY, CDR2 SAAADI. The CDR3 extends over 15 amino acids. The DNA of the CDR3 is TGCGCCAGCAGTGGAGTAGCGGGGACATTGGATACGCAGTATTTT. It encodes CASSGVAGTLDTQYF.

This chain connects TRBV30 to TRBJ1-4; D gene unclear. Germline assignment: CDR1 GTSNPN and CDR2 SVGIG (reference sequence). With 0 bases removed from V and 12 bases from J, the gap between germline ends came to 11 bases. The CDR3 extends over 12 amino acids. CDR3 region: CAWSVLGFELFF. In DNA form, the CDR3 reads TGTGCCTGGAGTGTACTTGGGTTCGAACTGTTTTTT.

The V and J genes are TRBV27 and TRBJ1-5, with D tentatively TRBD1 (5 bases). Trimming pared 8 bases from V and 6 bases from J, leaving 17 bases between. CDR1 is MNHEY and CDR2 is SMNVEV in the germline V gene (reference sequence). This CDR3 has 14 residues. CDR3 region: CASSPRDVLQPQHF. The CDR3 DNA follows: TGTGCCAGCTCACCAAGGGACGTTCTTCAGCCCCAGCATTTT.

This chain uses TRBV30 with TRBJ2-7; 7 bases fit TRBD1. With V trimmed by 2 bases and J by 4 bases, 8 bases remained unmatched. The CDR3 contains 14 residues. CDR1 and CDR2 from the germline V gene are GTSNPN and SVGIG (reference sequence). The CDR3 DNA is TGTGCCTGGAGTTCCGGGACAGCTTCTTACGAGCAGTACTTC. Its protein product is CAWSSGTASYEQYF.

The rearrangement joins TRBV7-3 to TRBJ2-1; D is unclear. Looked up from germline, CDR1 is SGHTA and CDR2 is FQGTGA. CDR3 length: 11 residues. V was cut by 3 bases and J by 8 bases, with 5 bases left in between. In DNA form, the CDR3 reads TGTGCCAGCAGCTTTACCCATGAGCAGTTCTTC. Its protein product is CASSFTHEQFF.

Judged by abundance, this clone is medium-sized. The identical CDR3 is also encoded by other nucleotide sequences in the sample. The gene calls are TRBV4-3 and TRBJ2-1; D gene uncertain. CDR3 length equals 13 residues. Trimming took 2 bases from V and 5 from J, leaving 7 bases between them. Germline V gene sequence: CDR1 LGHNA, CDR2 YSLEER. CDR3 sequence (DNA): TGCGCCAGCAGCCAATCGTTGAACAATGAGCAGTTCTTC. It codes for CASSQSLNNEQFF.

V is TRBV6-5 and J is TRBJ2-7, with D maybe TRBD1 (5 bases). The CDR3 is 14 residues long. The V gene's germline CDR1 is MNHEY and CDR2 SVGAGI. V shed 5 bases and J shed 2 bases, with 13 bases lying between them. The CDR3 DNA sequence: TGTGCCAGCAGTCTGGGTCTGGGGCCCTACGAGCAGTACTTC. Translated, it gives CASSLGLGPYEQYF.

The chain combines TRBV21-1 with TRBJ2-5; the table assigns TRBD1, which was not confirmed against the DNA. TRBV21-1 is labeled a pseudogene. There are 15 residues in the CDR3. The CDR3 sequence is CASRKAQGPGGTQYF. As DNA, the CDR3 is TGTGCCAGCAGAAAAGCTCAGGGGCCAGGTGGGACCCAGTACTTC.

This clone was counted a few times. The rearrangement links TRBV4-3 to TRBJ1-3; unclear D gene. This CDR3 is 17 amino acids long. Germline V gene sequence: CDR1 LGHNA, CDR2 YSLEER. V was shortened by 0 bases and J by 3 bases, with 15 bases between the two germline ends. CDR3 in DNA: TGCGCCAGCAGCCAAGATTACCAAGCGACAATTGGAAACACCATATATTTT. Translation: CASSQDYQATIGNTIYF.

The J gene is TRBJ2-7, the V gene TRBV6-1; perhaps TRBD1 as D (5 bases). The CDR3 totals 15 residues. V shed 6 bases and J shed 6 bases, with 21 bases lying between them. Germline V gives CDR1 MNHNS, CDR2 SASEGT. The CDR3 protein is CASRQKTGSWREQYF. CDR3 bases: TGTGCCAGCAGACAGAAAACAGGATCTTGGCGCGAGCAGTACTTC.

This clone has just a few counts. This rearrangement joins TRBV27 to TRBJ2-7; 16 nucleotides align to TRBD2. Germline V gives CDR1 MNHEY, CDR2 SMNVEV (reference sequence). The junction had 11 bases not matched to a gene; V was cut back by 6 bases and J by 6 bases. The CDR3 covers 17 residues. The CDR3 loop is CASSPGTSGGASAEQYF. CDR3 sequence (DNA): TGTGCCAGCAGCCCCGGGACTAGCGGGGGGGCTTCAGCCGAGCAGTACTTC.

Written as DNA, the CDR3 is TGCGCCAGCAGCCAAGATTACAGCCCCTCCTACGAGCAGTACTTC. This codes for CASSQDYSPSYEQYF. The rearrangement joins TRBV4-3 to TRBJ2-7; no firm D call. CDR1 and CDR2 from the germline V gene are LGHNA and YSLEER. The CDR3 is 15 amino acids. Trimming took 0 bases from V and 0 from J, leaving 9 bases between them.

The J gene is TRBJ2-7, the V gene TRBV5-1, with D perhaps TRBD2 (5 bases). CDR1 is SGHRS, CDR2 YFSETQ, per germline. With 0 bases removed from V and 4 bases from J, the gap between germline ends came to 14 bases. This CDR3 spans 15 amino acids. The CDR3, as DNA: TGCGCCAGCAGCTTGGCCGCGGGCCGGGCGTACGAGCAGTACTTC. Amino acids: CASSLAAGRAYEQYF.

The chain uses TRBV5-1 and TRBJ2-2; 9 nucleotides agree with TRBD1. V shed 0 bases and J 0 bases; nucleotides not matched to a gene: 3. The germline CDR1 and CDR2 sequences are SGHRS and YFSETQ. This CDR3 region has 17 residues. The CDR3 coding sequence is TGCGCCAGCAGCTTGGACCGACAGGGGGCGAACACCGGGGAGCTGTTTTTT. Residues: CASSLDRQGANTGELFF.

The chain links TRBV14 to TRBJ1-2; D may be TRBD1 (5 bases). Trimming pared 0 bases from V and 2 bases from J, leaving 10 bases between. CDR3 size: 15 residues. CDR1 SGHDN and CDR2 FVKESK come from the germline V gene. The CDR3 DNA reads TGTGCCAGCAGCCAAGATGCAGGGATGAACTATGGCTACACCTTC. Its translation is CASSQDAGMNYGYTF.